This section outlines one T cell receptor (beta chain) sequence together with its context. Germline trimming cut 3 bases from V and 5 bases from J; bases unmatched to any gene: 8. The CDR3 has 15 amino acids. The germline CDR1 and CDR2 sequences are KGHSH and LQKENI. The repertoire was sequenced with immunoSEQ multiplex PCR; TCRdb's copy has only in-frame clones and lacks some. The table records more than 90,000 clones, 88% of them present only once. These data come from a study of T cell responses to AZD1222 COVID-19 vaccine. V usage is TRBV18 and J usage is TRBJ2-7; TRBD2 matches at 9 bases. Sequencing was performed on peripheral blood, taken 28 days after the second AZD1222 dose. This sequence was found in an adult who received the AZD1222 COVID-19 vaccine. CDR3 coding DNA: TGTGCCAGCTCACCCGTGCGGGAGGGGGTCCACGAGCAGTACTTC. As protein: CASSPVREGVHEQYF.